Each of the 8 T cell receptor beta chains below was sequenced from the same sample in a study of cytomegalovirus exposure and HLA in healthy donors. Generated by immunoSEQ multiplex PCR, the TCRdb table keeps only in-frame clones and is missing some. The table includes some 48,000 clones, nearly 95% detected once. The source material was PBMCs. Source of these receptors: a woman under 30 in good health and CMV-seropositive.

The chain joins TRBV11-2 to TRBJ1-3, with TRBD1 as a possible D gene (5 bases). This CDR3 is built from 16 residues. Deletions cut 5 bases from V and 7 bases from J, with 21 bases between. Germline-derived CDR1 and CDR2 are SGHAT and FQNNGV. The CDR3: CASSGLRGRRGNTIYF. As DNA, the CDR3 is TGTGCCAGCAGCGGATTAAGGGGTCGCCGGGGGAACACCATATATTTT.

V is TRBV11-1 and J is TRBJ2-3; 8 positions match TRBD2. The CDR3 is 14 amino acids. Trimming took 7 bases from V and 6 from J; bases not matched to a gene: 9. In germline, CDR1 is SGHAT, CDR2 FQDESV (reference sequence). CDR3 residues: CASNSGRGVDTQYF. For the CDR3, the DNA is TGTGCCAGCAACAGCGGGAGAGGGGTGGATACGCAGTATTTT.

This sequence joins TRBV29-1 and TRBJ2-3, with 12 bases fitting TRBD1. The CDR3 is made up of 15 amino acids. J lost 3 bases, V lost 3 bases, and 4 bases had no gene match. Germline CDR1 SQVTM, CDR2 ANQGSEA. In DNA form, the CDR3 reads TGCAGCGTTGATCCGGGACAGGGGGCAACAGATACGCAGTATTTT. It yields the protein CSVDPGQGATDTQYF.

The chain joins TRBV19 to TRBJ2-1; TRBD2 agrees at 9 bases. The CDR3 totals 15 residues. J lost 6 bases, V lost 6 bases, and 9 bases had no gene match. CDR1 is LNHDA and CDR2 is SQIVND in the germline V gene (reference sequence). Here the CDR3 DNA reads TGTGCCAGTAGCCTAAGCGGGAGGTCTGGCAATGAGCAGTTCTTC. It specifies CASSLSGRSGNEQFF.

The chain combines TRBV4-1 with TRBJ2-7, with D possibly being TRBD2 (6 bases). The CDR3 runs to 15 residues. Trimming took 0 bases from V and 4 from J, leaving 13 bases between them. Germline assignment: CDR1 MGHRA and CDR2 YSYEKL. The DNA for the CDR3 is TGCGCCAGCAGCCAAGAGGGGTTCGGGGGTTACGAGCAGTACTTC. Translated, it gives CASSQEGFGGYEQYF.

This clone was detected once. The chain combines TRBV4-1 with TRBJ2-7; 9 bases are a match to TRBD2. V was clipped by 1 base and J by 2 bases; unmatched bases: 3. Germline-derived CDR1 and CDR2 are MGHRA and YSYEKL. The CDR3 contains 15 residues. CDR3 sequence reads: CASSQAGTSTYEQYF. CDR3 sequence (DNA): TGCGCCAGCAGCCAAGCGGGGACTAGCACCTACGAGCAGTACTTC.

This rearrangement joins TRBV5-6 to TRBJ2-3; 13 bases map to TRBD2. The V and J ends lost 4 bases and 3 bases, in that order; junction bases with no gene match: 5. The CDR3 is 16 residues long. CDR1 and CDR2 (germline): SGHDT, YYEEEE. CDR3 bases: TGTGCCAGCAGCCTATGGACTAGCGGGAGTACAGATACGCAGTATTTT. This sequence encodes CASSLWTSGSTDTQYF.

The chain combines TRBV7-9 with TRBJ2-7, with D perhaps matching TRBD1 (7 bases). Trimming stripped 2 bases from V and 3 bases from J, with 11 bases between. CDR1 SEHNR and CDR2 FQNEAQ come from the germline V gene (reference sequence). This CDR3 comprises 14 residues. CDR3 nucleotide sequence: TGTGCCAGCAGCTTACAGGGGGGAGACTACGAGCAGTACTTC. It yields the protein CASSLQGGDYEQYF. The full variable domain, rest sourced from reference TRBV7-9 and TRBJ2-7, is DTGVSQNPRHKITKRGQNVTFRCDPISEHNRLYWYRQTLGQGPEFLTYFQNEAQLEKSRLLSDRFSAERPKGSFSTLEIQRTEQGDSAMYLCASSLQGGDYEQYFGPGTRLTVT.